One sample yielded the 15 T cell receptor beta chains listed below, sequenced in a study of blood T cells in healthy people across ages. Next came a second PCR, run for about 7 to 12 cycles, which used a sample-barcoded 5' primer along with a J-beta primer mix. MiXCR, applied by TCRdb to the 5' RACE reads, yields one record per CDR3 protein. The table includes about 680,000 distinct CDR3 sequences, 45% to 50% detected once. Sequencing was carried out using blood. The receptors shown here come from an older woman in good health.

This CDR3 reads CSARDPQTVKGYEQYF. The CDR3 DNA is TGCAGTGCTAGAGATCCTCAGACCGTGAAGGGGTACGAGCAGTACTTC. V is TRBV20-1 and J is TRBJ2-7, with D maybe TRBD1 (5 bases). Trimming left V 0 bases short and J 4 bases short, with 19 bases between. CDR1 DFQATT and CDR2 SNEGSKA come from the germline V gene (reference sequence). The CDR3 is 16 residues long.

This clonotype has just a few counts. The chain recombines TRBV29-1 with TRBJ1-2, with TRBD1 as a possible D gene (6 bases). The germline CDR1 and CDR2 sequences are SQVTM and ANQGSEA. The ends were cut back, 5 bases at V and 7 bases at J, with 20 bases in the middle. The CDR3 extends over 14 amino acids. For the CDR3, the DNA is TGCAGCGTTCTCCGGGACGCGGGGGCGCCTGGCTACACCTTC. The encoded protein is CSVLRDAGAPGYTF.

Many counts were recorded for this clonotype. The chain couples TRBV10-3 to TRBJ2-1; 7 bases agree with TRBD2. The V gene end was trimmed by 0 bases and the J gene end by 1 base; junction bases not matched to a gene: 6. The germline V gene encodes CDR1 ENHRY and CDR2 SYGVKD. This CDR3 comprises 17 residues. CDR3 amino acids: CAISESGGRASYNEQFF. The CDR3 nucleotides are TGTGCCATCAGTGAGTCGGGGGGGAGGGCTTCCTACAATGAGCAGTTCTTC.

V is TRBV20-1 and J is TRBJ2-5, with a tentative D call TRBD2 (6 bases). Trimming left V 5 bases short and J 5 bases short, with 18 bases between. This CDR3 comprises 14 residues. Germline values: CDR1 DFQATT, CDR2 SNEGSKA (reference sequence). The CDR3 coding sequence is TGCAGTGCTGGGATTACGGGAGTGTGGGAGACCCAGTACTTC. Translation: CSAGITGVWETQYF.

The DNA for the CDR3 is TGCGCCAGCAGCCAAGCGGGATCGAGGGATACGCAGTATTTT. Its translation is CASSQAGSRDTQYF. The chain couples TRBV4-1 to TRBJ2-3; weak D call: TRBD2 (5 bases). The length of the CDR3 is 14 residues. Trimming pared 1 base from V and 6 bases from J, leaving 11 bases between. Germline V gene lookup returns CDR1 MGHRA and CDR2 YSYEKL.

Details on this clonotype: A read error may be the cause here, since a much bigger clone is one base away. V usage is TRBV29-1 and J usage is TRBJ2-1, with D unresolved. The CDR3 totals 16 residues. CDR1 is SQVTM and CDR2 is ANQGSEA in the germline V gene. Trimming left V 6 bases short and J 1 base short, with 19 bases between. The CDR3 region is CSVVLHGANSYNEQFF. DNA for the CDR3: TGCAGCGTGGTCCTCCATGGAGCGAATTCCTACAATGAGCAGTTCTTC.

This chain connects TRBV10-3 to TRBJ2-5; D might be TRBD1 or TRBD2, each matching 6 bases. The CDR3 is 15 residues long. Per the germline V gene, CDR1 is ENHRY and CDR2 is SYGVKD. The ends were cut back, 6 bases at V and 5 bases at J, with 19 bases in the middle. The DNA of the CDR3 is TGTGCCATCAGGGGGACGGCGACTAGGGGGGAGACCCAGTACTTC. This gives the protein CAIRGTATRGETQYF.

As concerns this clonotype: At one boundary the junction diverges from the germline segment, which might be a read error. The rearrangement uses TRBV7-2 and TRBJ2-1, with D perhaps being TRBD1 or TRBD2 (5 bases each). The CDR3 is 16 residues long. Looked up from germline, CDR1 is SGHTA and CDR2 is FQGNSA. The CDR3 spells CACSFFRDAFGNEQFF. CDR3 in DNA: TGTGCCTGCAGCTTCTTCCGGGACGCCTTCGGGAATGAGCAGTTCTTC.

Comment on this clonotype: A clone one base away is much larger, so this may be a read error. The chain couples TRBV29-1 to TRBJ2-7; 8 bases are shared with TRBD1. Looked up from germline, CDR1 is SQVTM and CDR2 is ANQGSEA. This CDR3 spans 14 amino acids. The CDR3 region has the DNA TGCAGCGTCCTTCCCGGGACAGGACCGTACGGGCAGTACTTC. Translated, it gives CSVLPGTGPYGQYF.

The CDR3 nucleotides read TGTGCCAGCAGCGGGACAGGGATCACTGAAGCTTTCTTT. Translation gives CASSGTGITEAFF. The chain recombines TRBV5-5 with TRBJ1-1; the match to TRBD1 covers 9 bases. Trimming took 4 bases from V and 4 from J; bases not matched to a gene: 2. Germline assignment: CDR1 SGHKS and CDR2 YYEKEE (reference sequence). This CDR3 spans 13 amino acids.

The genes are TRBV15 and TRBJ2-6; 8 bases are a match to TRBD1. V lost 0 bases, J lost 4 bases, and 11 bases stayed unmatched. The CDR3 runs to 19 residues. Germline V lookup: CDR1 LNHNV, CDR2 YYDKDF (reference sequence). The CDR3 spells CATSRDWGQGAKGANVLTF. The CDR3 DNA follows: TGTGCCACCAGCAGAGATTGGGGCCAGGGGGCAAAAGGGGCCAACGTCCTGACTTTC.

There are a few counts of this clonotype. CDR3 in amino acids: CSASLAGGYEQYF. The CDR3 bases are TGCAGTGCTAGCCTAGCGGGAGGGTACGAGCAGTACTTC. The chain uses TRBV20-1 and TRBJ2-7; 12 bases agree with TRBD2. V was pared by 3 bases and J by 4 bases, with 1 base of the junction left unmatched. This CDR3 region has 13 residues. CDR1 and CDR2 from the germline V gene are DFQATT and SNEGSKA (reference sequence).

This chain joins TRBV4-2 and TRBJ2-6; D unclear. The germline gives CDR1 LGHNA, CDR2 YNFKEQ. Trimming removed 0 bases from V and 5 bases from J, with 11 bases in between. This CDR3 spans 16 amino acids. Here the CDR3 reads CASSQEGNARANVLTF. The CDR3 nucleotides read TGTGCCAGCAGCCAAGAAGGGAATGCACGGGCCAACGTCCTGACTTTC.

The chain employs TRBV24-1 and TRBJ2-3; possibly TRBD1 for D (6 bases). This CDR3 spans 15 amino acids. V dropped 1 base and J dropped 0 bases, with 7 bases sitting between them. The V gene's germline CDR1 is KGHDR and CDR2 SFDVKD. The CDR3 nucleotides are TGTGCCACCAGTGATTTTCAGGGGAGCACAGATACGCAGTATTTT. Its protein is CATSDFQGSTDTQYF.

The genes are TRBV7-3 and TRBJ2-7; 12 nucleotides match TRBD2. The CDR3 spans 19 residues. From germline, CDR1 is SGHTA and CDR2 FQGTGA. J was trimmed by 6 bases and V by 8 bases; bases with no gene match: 23. The chain's CDR3 is CASGKATSGSFAPHFEQYF. In DNA form, the CDR3 reads TGTGCCAGCGGCAAGGCGACTAGCGGGAGTTTCGCCCCTCATTTCGAGCAGTACTTC.